One and the same sample provided the 30 T cell receptor beta chains below, sequenced in a study of patients and donors after allogeneic stem cell transplantation (dated by TCRdb to about 2020). Library generation was performed with RT-PCR. For sequencing, a NextSeq 550 was employed. TCRdb reanalyzed the raw reads on its own, using fastp at Q25 for trimming and MiXCR for clone calling, and kept in-frame beta chains. Rows with a matching CDR3 protein are joined into one entry that keeps the most common DNA and genes. The sample records approximately 430,000 distinct CDR3 sequences, roughly 17% of which are singletons. The leading ten clones occupy 7.2% of the sample. The sequenced sample was blood, either unsorted or a sorted T cell fraction (not recorded which). The source is a human donor who was either an allogeneic HSCT recipient or a stem cell or donor lymphocyte infusion donor (not recorded which). It is not recorded whose cells these are; they may come from a transplant donor.

This chain joins TRBV6-1 and TRBJ2-1; 8 bases fit TRBD1. The V gene's germline CDR1 is MNHNS and CDR2 SASEGT. The CDR3 is made up of 16 amino acids. Unmatched junction bases numbered 10, after V lost 6 bases and J lost 3 bases. The DNA for the CDR3 is TGTGCCAGCAGCCTTATCCAGGGGGCGATCTACAATGAGCAGTTCTTC. Its protein product is CASSLIQGAIYNEQFF.

This clonotype has just a few counts. V usage is TRBV27 and J usage is TRBJ1-2, with D maybe TRBD1 (5 bases). CDR1 and CDR2 (germline): MNHEY, SMNVEV (reference sequence). This CDR3 comprises 14 residues. The V end was cut by 8 bases, the J end by 8 bases, with 21 bases between. The CDR3 DNA is TGTGCCAGCTCCATTACTAGGGAGGGGAGAGGCTACACCTTC. Translating it yields CASSITREGRGYTF.

The genes are TRBV6-5 and TRBJ1-6, with D unresolved. From germline, CDR1 is MNHEY and CDR2 SVGAGI. This CDR3 region has 14 residues. V was pared by 4 bases and J by 9 bases, with 13 bases between. CDR3 in amino acids: CASSLGREGSPLHF. In DNA, the CDR3 is TGTGCCAGCAGTTTGGGTCGGGAGGGTTCACCCCTCCACTTT.

This clonotype was recorded many times. The V and J genes are TRBV12-3 or TRBV12-4 and TRBJ2-1; 12 nucleotides align to TRBD2. The CDR3 runs 16 residues. Germline trimming cut 7 bases from V and 2 bases from J; bases unmatched to any gene: 6. The CDR3 bases are TGTGCCAGCAAGCCTAGCGGGGGGGAAGCCTACAATGAGCAGTTCTTC. Translating gives CASKPSGGEAYNEQFF.

There are a few counts of this clonotype. The CDR3 region is CAWSAGRLKETQYF. The CDR3 DNA sequence: TGTGCCTGGAGTGCTGGAAGGTTGAAAGAGACCCAGTACTTC. The chain couples TRBV30 to TRBJ2-5; no clear D gene. Trimming cost V 1 base and J 3 bases, with 12 bases left between them. The CDR3 consists of 14 residues. The germline CDR1 and CDR2 sequences are GTSNPN and SVGIG (reference sequence).

The V and J genes are TRBV2 and TRBJ2-3; the D gene is possibly TRBD1 (5 bases). Germline CDR1 reads SNHLY; CDR2 reads FYNNEI. The CDR3 runs to 14 residues. V was clipped by 4 bases and J by 0 bases, with 8 bases between them. In DNA form, the CDR3 reads TGTGCCAGCAGTGTGGGGCTTAGCACAGATACGCAGTATTTT. Protein sequence: CASSVGLSTDTQYF.

This chain connects TRBV15 to TRBJ2-5, with TRBD1 matching over 11 bases. V dropped 5 bases and J dropped 4; count of bases not matched to a gene: 6. Germline V gives CDR1 LNHNV, CDR2 YYDKDF (reference sequence). This CDR3 has 15 amino acids. The CDR3 coding sequence is TGTGCCACCAGCCCCGCCGGGACAGGGGGAGAGACCCAGTACTTC. It specifies CATSPAGTGGETQYF.

The V call is TRBV11-1, the J call TRBJ2-6, with D tentatively TRBD1 (6 bases). CDR1 is SGHAT and CDR2 is FQDESV in the germline V gene (reference sequence). Trimming left V 4 bases short and J 0 bases short, with 16 bases between. This CDR3 region has 18 residues. CDR3 amino acids: CASSSLDRPSSGANVLTF. The DNA of the CDR3 is TGTGCCAGCAGCTCTTTAGACAGGCCGAGCTCTGGGGCCAACGTCCTGACTTTC.

Ten or more counts support this clonotype. The chain links TRBV12-3 or TRBV12-4 to TRBJ1-1; 7 bases are a match to TRBD1. CDR3 length equals 15 residues. With 0 bases clipped from V and 4 bases from J, the junction kept 5 bases outside the gene matches. CDR3 region: CASSLAETGITEAFF. The CDR3 DNA sequence: TGTGCCAGCAGTTTAGCGGAGACAGGGATCACTGAAGCTTTCTTT.

The rearrangement uses TRBV9 and TRBJ2-5; the D call may be TRBD1 or TRBD2 (6 bases each). This CDR3 spans 14 amino acids. Trimming left V 2 bases short and J 6 bases short, with 14 bases between. Germline-derived CDR1 and CDR2 are SGDLS and YYNGEE. The CDR3 spells CASSVTGASKTQYF. The CDR3 DNA reads as TGTGCCAGCAGCGTCACGGGGGCCTCAAAGACCCAGTACTTC.

The V and J genes are TRBV4-1 and TRBJ1-1; 10 positions match TRBD1. Trimming removed 3 bases from V and 0 bases from J; junction bases left unmatched: 4. The CDR3 totals 16 residues. The germline V gene encodes CDR1 MGHRA and CDR2 YSYEKL. CDR3 in DNA: TGCGCCAGCAGCCAGGACAGGGGGATCTTGAACACTGAAGCTTTCTTT. Protein product: CASSQDRGILNTEAFF.

The chain has TRBV7-2 and TRBJ2-3, with D perhaps matching TRBD1 or TRBD2 (5 bases each). V shed 0 bases and J shed 2 bases, with 15 bases lying between them. There are 17 residues in the CDR3. Germline values: CDR1 SGHTA, CDR2 FQGNSA. This CDR3 is CASSLAGTREYTDTQYF. CDR3 DNA: TGTGCCAGCAGCTTAGCGGGGACCAGAGAGTACACAGATACGCAGTATTTT.

This clonotype was picked up a small number of times. The V gene is TRBV4-1, the J gene TRBJ2-7; tentative D call: TRBD1 (5 bases). The CDR3 is 14 residues long. Germline V gene lookup returns CDR1 MGHRA and CDR2 YSYEKL. The V end was cut by 4 bases, the J end by 4 bases, with 14 bases between. The CDR3 reads CASSPLGRAYEQYF. CDR3 in DNA: TGCGCCAGCAGCCCGCTCGGCAGGGCATACGAGCAGTACTTC.

This clonotype was seen at least ten times. The J gene is TRBJ2-7, the V gene TRBV7-6; maybe TRBD2 (5 bases). Trimming took 5 bases from V and 0 from J, leaving 11 bases between them. This CDR3 has 14 residues. Germline lookup yields CDR1 SGHVS and CDR2 FNYEAQ. CDR3 loop: CASSTGLTSYEQYF. The CDR3 DNA reads TGTGCCAGCAGCACCGGACTTACCTCCTACGAGCAGTACTTC. Supplemented by reference TRBV7-6 and TRBJ2-7, the full variable domain reads GAGVSQSPRYKVTKRGQDVALRCDPISGHVSLYWYRQALGQGPEFLTYFNYEAQQDKSGLPNDRFSAERPEGSISTLTIQRTEQRDSAMYRCASSTGLTSYEQYFGPGTRLTVT.

This chain links TRBV18 with TRBJ2-7, with TRBD2 matching 8 bases. The germline V gene encodes CDR1 KGHSH and CDR2 LQKENI. V shed 6 bases and J 4 bases; nucleotides not matched to a gene: 5. The CDR3 extends over 13 amino acids. CDR3 bases: TGTGCCAGCTCGTCACTAGCGGAGTACGAGCAGTACTTC. It codes for CASSSLAEYEQYF.

The gene calls are TRBV10-3 and TRBJ1-1; 7 bases line up with TRBD1. The CDR3 is made up of 13 amino acids. In germline, CDR1 is ENHRY, CDR2 SYGVKD. V was pared by 5 bases and J by 3 bases, with 3 bases of the junction left unmatched. Here the CDR3 DNA reads TGTGCCATCAGTTCAGGGGGTGACACTGAAGCTTTCTTT. This gives the protein CAISSGGDTEAFF.

At least ten counts were recorded for this clonotype. This chain connects TRBV6-5 to TRBJ1-5; a possible D gene is TRBD1 (5 bases). CDR3 length: 15 amino acids. Looked up from germline, CDR1 is MNHEY and CDR2 is SVGAGI. V lost 2 bases and J 0 bases, leaving 8 bases between the germline ends. The CDR3 nucleotides are TGTGCCAGCAGTTACGGGACGGGTAGCAATCAGCCCCAGCATTTT. Translated, it gives CASSYGTGSNQPQHF.

The chain combines TRBV15 with TRBJ2-1; TRBD2 is a possible D gene (6 bases). From germline, CDR1 is LNHNV and CDR2 YYDKDF (reference sequence). Deletions cut 1 base from V and 3 bases from J, with 13 bases between. CDR3 length equals 16 residues. The CDR3 region is CATSRVKAGYYNEQFF. The CDR3 coding sequence is TGTGCCACCAGCAGAGTAAAAGCGGGTTACTACAATGAGCAGTTCTTC. The full variable domain, completed using reference TRBV15 and TRBJ2-1, is DAMVIQNPRYQVTQFGKPVTLSCSQTLNHNVMYWYQQKSSQAPKLLFHYYDKDFNNEADTPDNFQSRRPNTSFCFLDIRSPGLGDTAMYLCATSRVKAGYYNEQFFGPGTRLTVL.

The chain employs TRBV20-1 and TRBJ1-5; D gene uncertain. Germline V gene sequence: CDR1 DFQATT, CDR2 SNEGSKA (reference sequence). The CDR3 is 14 residues long. The germline V and J ends were trimmed by 1 base and 2 bases, with 9 bases remaining between them. The CDR3 DNA reads TGCAGTGCTAGAGTGCCACAGCGCAATCAGCCCCAGCATTTT. Its protein product is CSARVPQRNQPQHF.

The genes are TRBV5-1 and TRBJ1-1, with D perhaps matching TRBD1 (6 bases). The V gene lost 4 bases and the J gene lost 3 bases, with 13 bases spanning the gap. Germline V gene data show CDR1 as SGHRS and CDR2 as YFSETQ. The CDR3 totals 14 residues. The CDR3: CASSPRDTYTEAFF. CDR3 DNA sequence: TGCGCCAGCAGCCCGAGGGACACCTACACTGAAGCTTTCTTT.

The V and J genes are TRBV12-3 or TRBV12-4 and TRBJ1-2, with a tentative D call TRBD1 (6 bases). V lost 3 bases, J lost 6 bases, and 14 bases lay in between. The length of the CDR3 is 14 residues. Here the CDR3 reads CASSLAWGGDGYTF. The CDR3 DNA reads as TGTGCCAGCAGTTTGGCTTGGGGGGGCGATGGCTACACCTTC.

Many counts were recorded for this clonotype. The chain carries TRBV5-1 and TRBJ2-1; 13 bases agree with TRBD2. The germline gives CDR1 SGHRS, CDR2 YFSETQ. The ends lost 0 bases at V and 4 bases at J; junction bases unmatched: 4. CDR3 length: 17 amino acids. CDR3 amino acids: CASSLVLAGGPYNEQFF. For the CDR3, the DNA is TGCGCCAGCAGCTTGGTACTAGCGGGAGGGCCGTACAATGAGCAGTTCTTC.

This clonotype was found many times. The V call is TRBV6-5, the J call TRBJ2-7, with 10 bases fitting TRBD1. The CDR3 runs to 13 residues. Germline CDR1 is MNHEY and CDR2 is SVGAGI. V lost 3 bases, J lost 5 bases, and 1 base stayed unmatched. This CDR3 is CASSYGQGDEQYF. In DNA, the CDR3 is TGTGCCAGCAGTTATGGACAGGGGGACGAGCAGTACTTC.

This clonotype was detected a few times. The gene calls are TRBV20-1 and TRBJ1-2; 7 bases are shared with TRBD1. This CDR3 has 12 amino acids. The V gene end was trimmed by 6 bases and the J gene end by 4 bases; junction bases not matched to a gene: 5. Germline V gene lookup returns CDR1 DFQATT and CDR2 SNEGSKA (reference sequence). The CDR3 nucleotides read TGCAGTGCAAACCCAGGGGGCTATGGCTACACCTTC. This codes for CSANPGGYGYTF.

V usage is TRBV25-1 and J usage is TRBJ1-2; D unresolved. CDR3 length: 10 residues. V gave up 4 bases and J gave up 6 bases, with 3 bases separating them. Germline values: CDR1 MGHDK, CDR2 SYGVNS. This CDR3 is CASSADGYTF. CDR3 in DNA: TGTGCCAGCAGTGCGGATGGCTACACCTTC.

The rearrangement links TRBV14 to TRBJ2-1, with TRBD1 matching over 10 bases. The trim removed 4 bases at V and 5 bases at J, leaving 11 bases unmatched. This CDR3 has 17 residues. Germline CDR1 and CDR2: SGHDN and FVKESK. In DNA form, the CDR3 reads TGTGCCAGCAGCCCCTTCGGACCGGGACAGGGGAACAATGAGCAGTTCTTC. This encodes CASSPFGPGQGNNEQFF.

The V call is TRBV3-1, the J call TRBJ1-1; D is perhaps TRBD1 (5 bases). The V and J ends lost 5 bases and 1 base respectively, with 8 bases between them. The V gene's germline CDR1 is LGHDT and CDR2 YNNKEL (reference sequence). This CDR3 spans 13 amino acids. CDR3 amino acids: CASSTDKNTEAFF. The CDR3 region has the DNA TGTGCCAGCAGCACGGACAAGAACACTGAAGCTTTCTTT.

The chain recombines TRBV18 with TRBJ2-7; 9 nucleotides line up with TRBD1. The germline gives CDR1 KGHSH, CDR2 LQKENI. With V trimmed by 4 bases and J by 5 bases, 9 bases remained unmatched. This CDR3 spans 15 amino acids. As DNA, the CDR3 is TGTGCCAGCTCACGAAAAGGGACAGGGTTCCACGAGCAGTACTTC. This gives the protein CASSRKGTGFHEQYF. The whole variable domain, filled in from reference TRBV18 and TRBJ2-7, reads NAGVMQNPRHLVRRRGQEARLRCSPMKGHSHVYWYRQLPEEGLKFMVYLQKENIIDESGMPKERFSAEFPKEGPSILRIQQVVRGDSAAYFCASSRKGTGFHEQYFGPGTRLTVT.

This clonotype was seen more than once but under ten times. The chain carries TRBV7-9 and TRBJ2-2; D is unclear. Trimming stripped 2 bases from V and 5 bases from J, with 9 bases between. This CDR3 region has 14 residues. The germline gives CDR1 SEHNR, CDR2 FQNEAQ (reference sequence). The CDR3 loop reads CASSLTGRTGELFF. Written as DNA, the CDR3 is TGTGCCAGCAGCTTAACCGGGCGGACCGGGGAGCTGTTTTTT.

This clonotype was seen at least ten times. The CDR3 spells CASSRRRTSGDEQFF. CDR3 sequence (DNA): TGTGCCAGCAGTCGAAGACGGACTAGCGGGGACGAGCAGTTCTTC. This sequence joins TRBV12-3 or TRBV12-4 and TRBJ2-1; 12 bases fit TRBD2. Trimming removed 5 bases from V and 10 bases from J; junction bases left unmatched: 9. The CDR3 contains 15 residues.